These 29 T cell receptor beta chains share one sample of origin, sequenced in a study of blood T cells in healthy people across ages. PCR was performed a second time for about 7 to 12 cycles using a sample-barcoded 5' primer and a J-beta primer mix. MiXCR, applied by TCRdb to the 5' RACE reads, yields one record per CDR3 protein. The sample carries roughly 1,500,000 distinct CDR3 sequences, 30% to 35% recorded once. Sequencing was performed on blood. The receptors were sampled from a woman between 25 and 40 years old in good health.

This clonotype turned up a few times. The CDR3 loop reads CASSPQGGGGQPQHF. DNA of the CDR3: TGTGCCAGCAGTCCCCAGGGAGGGGGAGGACAGCCCCAGCATTTT. The chain is built from TRBV27 and TRBJ1-5; TRBD1 might be the D (6 bases). V was pared by 5 bases and J by 7 bases, with 18 bases between. Germline V CDR1 and CDR2: MNHEY, SMNVEV (reference sequence). The CDR3 sequence is 15 residues long.

Comments on this clonotype: A read error is possible here, since a much larger clone lies one base away. This rearrangement joins TRBV5-1 to TRBJ2-7, with D unresolved. The CDR3 is 16 amino acids. Trimming removed 3 bases at V and 5 bases at J, with 21 bases between. Germline V gene data show CDR1 as SGHRS and CDR2 as YFSETQ. CDR3 nucleotide sequence: TGCGCCAGCAGCTGGGGTTCCCCGCTCCCGATGGACGAGCAGTACTTC. Amino acids: CASSWGSPLPMDEQYF.

This clonotype appeared a few times. J is TRBJ2-2 and V is TRBV20-1, with D perhaps matching TRBD1 (6 bases). The CDR3 is 15 amino acids. Germline assignment: CDR1 DFQATT and CDR2 SNEGSKA (reference sequence). V was trimmed by 2 bases and J by 4 bases, leaving 14 bases between them. CDR3 nucleotide sequence: TGCAGTGCTAGACCTCAGGGGATGGGCACCGGGGAGCTGTTTTTT. It encodes CSARPQGMGTGELFF.

This clonotype was counted a few times. The chain has TRBV30 and TRBJ2-7; D remains ambiguous. The CDR3 covers 14 residues. Germline-derived CDR1 and CDR2 are GTSNPN and SVGIG (reference sequence). With 0 bases removed from V and 1 base from J, the gap between germline ends came to 10 bases. The CDR3 sequence is CAWSVHDESYEQYF. In DNA form, the CDR3 reads TGTGCCTGGAGTGTCCATGACGAATCCTACGAGCAGTACTTC. The complete variable domain, with remaining parts taken from reference TRBV30 and TRBJ2-7, reads SQTIHQWPATLVQPVGSPLSLECTVEGTSNPNLYWYRQAAGRGLQLLFYSVGIGQISSEVPQNLSASRPQDRQFILSSKKLLLSDSGFYLCAWSVHDESYEQYFGPGTRLTVT.

This clonotype was observed a few times. The chain employs TRBV4-1 and TRBJ1-1, with 12 bases aligning to TRBD1. V shed 6 bases, J shed 5 bases, and the junction held 10 bases outside the gene matches. CDR3 length: 16 amino acids. Germline CDR1 reads MGHRA; CDR2 reads YSYEKL. CDR3 amino acids: CASRAGTGGRETEAFF. CDR3 DNA: TGCGCCAGCAGGGCGGGGACAGGGGGCAGAGAAACTGAAGCTTTCTTT.

This clonotype was found a few times. V gene TRBV20-1 combines with J gene TRBJ1-6; D remains ambiguous. Germline values: CDR1 DFQATT, CDR2 SNEGSKA (reference sequence). The CDR3 covers 14 residues. With 0 bases removed from V and 5 bases from J, the gap between germline ends came to 8 bases. This CDR3 reads CSARDRTNNSPLHF. DNA of the CDR3: TGCAGTGCTAGAGATCGCACTAATAATTCACCCCTCCACTTT.

This clonotype was seen more than once but under ten times. The rearrangement uses TRBV5-1 and TRBJ2-3; D not resolved. CDR1 is SGHRS, CDR2 YFSETQ, per germline. The CDR3 has 14 residues. Trimming cost V 4 bases and J 2 bases, with 11 bases left between them. The CDR3 bases are TGCGCCAGCAGCGGACGGGTCAACACAGATACGCAGTATTTT. Its translation is CASSGRVNTDTQYF. Full variable domain (missing parts from reference TRBV5-1 and TRBJ2-3): KAGVTQTPRYLIKTRGQQVTLSCSPISGHRSVSWYQQTPGQGLQFLFEYFSETQRNKGNFPGRFSGRQFSNSRSEMNVSTLELGDSALYLCASSGRVNTDTQYFGPGTRLTVL.

This clonotype was found a few times. V and J are TRBV7-9 and TRBJ2-3; D is ambiguous. The CDR3 covers 13 residues. Per germline, CDR1 SEHNR and CDR2 FQNEAQ (reference sequence). With 5 bases removed from V and 6 bases from J, the gap between germline ends came to 12 bases. Here the CDR3 reads CASSPPVEDTQYF. The CDR3 coding sequence is TGTGCCAGCAGCCCCCCAGTGGAGGATACGCAGTATTTT.

This clonotype was observed a few times. An end of the junction differs from the germline gene, which may be a read error. The chain recombines TRBV7-2 with TRBJ2-5; TRBD2 agrees at 8 bases. The J call is in doubt because the DNA end fits TRBJ2-7 better. CDR1 is SGHTA and CDR2 is FQGNSA in the germline V gene. This CDR3 region has 15 residues. In DNA, the CDR3 is TGTGCCGGCAGCTTACGTCTTGGGCGGGAGGTCGAGCAGTACTTC. Its translation: CAGSLRLGREVEQYF.

This clonotype was seen a handful of times. The chain is built from TRBV7-9 and TRBJ1-2; 8 nucleotides line up with TRBD1. CDR1 and CDR2 from the germline V gene are SEHNR and FQNEAQ (reference sequence). J was trimmed by 4 bases and V by 5 bases; bases with no gene match: 6. CDR3 length: 14 amino acids. The CDR3 loop is CASSEAGGGYGYTF. The CDR3 nucleotides read TGTGCCAGCAGCGAGGCAGGGGGCGGCTATGGCTACACCTTC. The full variable domain, in which reference TRBV7-9 and TRBJ1-2 provide the parts outside the CDR3, is DTGVSQNPRHKITKRGQNVTFRCDPISEHNRLYWYRQTLGQGPEFLTYFQNEAQLEKSRLLSDRFSAERPKGSFSTLEIQRTEQGDSAMYLCASSEAGGGYGYTFGSGTRLTVV.

CDR3 amino acids: CSARGGGYIPDTQYF. CDR3 sequence (DNA): TGCAGTGCTAGAGGTGGCGGGTACATCCCAGATACGCAGTATTTT. The chain uses TRBV20-1 and TRBJ2-3; a weak D match, TRBD2 (5 bases). This CDR3 has 15 amino acids. V shed 1 base and J shed 4 bases, with 15 bases lying between them. Per the germline V gene, CDR1 is DFQATT and CDR2 is SNEGSKA (reference sequence).

This chain joins TRBV20-1 and TRBJ2-2; tentatively, D is TRBD1 or TRBD2 (6 bases each). V was shortened by 3 bases and J by 5 bases, with 13 bases between the two germline ends. The CDR3 is 14 amino acids. Germline V gene lookup returns CDR1 DFQATT and CDR2 SNEGSKA (reference sequence). CDR3: CSASVGGLTGELFF. Written as DNA, the CDR3 is TGCAGTGCTAGTGTTGGGGGGCTGACCGGGGAGCTGTTTTTT.

The gene calls are TRBV4-2 and TRBJ2-5, with D tentatively TRBD2 (6 bases). CDR3 length: 15 residues. V lost 1 base and J 5 bases, leaving 14 bases between the germline ends. Germline loops: CDR1 LGHNA, CDR2 YNFKEQ. The DNA of the CDR3 is TGTGCCAGCAGCCAAGGGGCGGAGGGTGGGGAGACCCAGTACTTC. This translates into CASSQGAEGGETQYF.

V and J are TRBV10-3 and TRBJ2-3; 12 bases map to TRBD2. Germline trimming cut 5 bases from V and 2 bases from J; bases unmatched to any gene: 5. This CDR3 contains 16 residues. In germline, CDR1 is ENHRY, CDR2 SYGVKD. CDR3 region: CAISQRTSGITDTQYF. For the CDR3, the DNA is TGTGCCATCAGTCAGCGGACTAGCGGGATCACAGATACGCAGTATTTT.

This chain's CDR3 is CSFRLAGRSGANVLTF. The CDR3 coding sequence is TGCAGTTTCCGACTAGCGGGCCGCTCTGGGGCCAACGTCCTGACTTTC. J is TRBJ2-6 and V is TRBV20-1, with 10 bases aligning to TRBD2. Germline assignment: CDR1 DFQATT and CDR2 SNEGSKA (reference sequence). The CDR3 consists of 16 residues. J gave up 0 bases and V 8 bases, and 7 bases lay outside the gene matches.

V gene TRBV9 combines with J gene TRBJ1-1; tentative D call: TRBD1 (6 bases). This CDR3 region has 16 residues. Trimming took 2 bases from V and 1 from J, leaving 15 bases between them. Germline assignment: CDR1 SGDLS and CDR2 YYNGEE. The CDR3 DNA is TGTGCCAGCAGCGTCAGGGACACAATTCGGAACACTGAAGCTTTCTTT. This sequence encodes CASSVRDTIRNTEAFF.

V usage is TRBV29-1 and J usage is TRBJ2-7; 7 bases line up with TRBD2. The CDR3 runs to 14 residues. V shed 5 bases and J 7 bases; nucleotides not matched to a gene: 14. The germline V gene has CDR1 SQVTM and CDR2 ANQGSEA. CDR3 bases: TGCAGCGTTACTATCACCAGCGGGGCCCTGGAGCAGTACGTC. It specifies CSVTITSGALEQYV.

In DNA, the CDR3 is TGTGCCAGCAGTAGTAATGACAGAGTGAAGACCCAGTACTTC. This gives the protein CASSSNDRVKTQYF. The chain is built from TRBV25-1 and TRBJ2-7, with a weak D call TRBD1 (5 bases). The DNA end favors TRBJ2-5, so the J call may be wrong. CDR3 size: 14 residues. Germline V CDR1 and CDR2: MGHDK, SYGVNS.

With regard to this clonotype: Possible read error: a much larger clone is one base away. The chain employs TRBV10-3 and TRBJ2-4; a possible D gene is TRBD2 (6 bases). The DNA end favors TRBJ2-5, so the J call may be wrong. The CDR3 totals 14 residues. Per the germline V gene, CDR1 is ENHRY and CDR2 is SYGVKD. The DNA of the CDR3 is TGTACCATCAGTGACTCGGGAGATAGGGAGACCCAGTACTTC. This translates into CTISDSGDRETQYF.

On this clonotype: The conserved closing phenylalanine or tryptophan is absent in this CDR3, likely reflecting a read error. The genes are TRBV25-1 and TRBJ1-4; D unresolved. The CDR3 has 19 amino acids. CDR1 and CDR2 (germline): MGHDK, SYGVNS. V gave up 0 bases and J gave up 0 bases, with 17 bases separating them. DNA for the CDR3: TGTGCCAGCAGTGAATATGAACAAATAGATTTTACAACTAATGAAAAACTGTTTTTG. Translated, it gives CASSEYEQIDFTTNEKLFL.

Regarding this clonotype: A junction end diverges from the germline sequence, so it may reflect a read error. The chain recombines TRBV7-9 with TRBJ2-7, with D uncertain. Germline CDR1 and CDR2: SEHNR and FQNEAQ (reference sequence). CDR3 length equals 12 residues. CDR3 nucleotides: TGTGCCAGCAGCCTCGGGCCCTACGGGCAGTACTTC. As protein: CASSLGPYGQYF.

For the CDR3, the DNA is TGTGCCAGCAGCCCCCAGTCCCCTGCCTACGAGCAGTACTTC. Its translation: CASSPQSPAYEQYF. The chain uses TRBV4-2 and TRBJ2-7; D unresolved. The CDR3 runs to 14 residues. Trimming left V 4 bases short and J 2 bases short, with 12 bases between. Germline CDR1 is LGHNA and CDR2 is YNFKEQ.

V gene TRBV20-1 combines with J gene TRBJ2-7; tentative D call: TRBD1 (6 bases). The CDR3 covers 13 residues. The V gene lost 5 bases and the J gene lost 7 bases, with 18 bases spanning the gap. CDR1 DFQATT and CDR2 SNEGSKA come from the germline V gene (reference sequence). The CDR3 coding sequence is TGCAGTGCTGCGGACAGTAATTTGGGAGAGCAGTACTTC. This translates into CSAADSNLGEQYF.

This clonotype was seen a single time. The J gene is TRBJ1-4, the V gene TRBV9, with D possibly being TRBD1 (5 bases). CDR3 length: 15 residues. The germline gives CDR1 SGDLS, CDR2 YYNGEE. Between the trimmed V and J ends, which lost 0 bases and 7 bases, there was a span of 13 bases. CDR3 protein: CASSVDGTPAEKLFF. The CDR3 DNA sequence: TGTGCCAGCAGCGTAGATGGGACCCCGGCTGAAAAACTGTTTTTT.

A note on this clonotype: Germline is not matched at one junction end, which may reflect a read error. This rearrangement joins TRBV5-1 to TRBJ1-4; D remains unclear. The CDR3 runs to 15 residues. CDR1 is SGHRS and CDR2 is YFSETQ in the germline V gene. The CDR3 region is CASSLDGATNETLFF. The CDR3 coding sequence is TGCGCCAGCAGCTTGGACGGTGCAACTAATGAAACACTGTTTTTT.

J is TRBJ1-5 and V is TRBV6-5; TRBD1 might be the D (5 bases). The CDR3 totals 13 residues. Germline values: CDR1 MNHEY, CDR2 SVGAGI. Trimming shortened V by 9 bases and J by 6 bases, and 15 bases separated the two germline ends. The CDR3 loop is CASNQGVSQPQHF. CDR3 nucleotides: TGTGCCAGTAATCAGGGAGTGAGTCAGCCCCAGCATTTT.

The chain is built from TRBV10-1 and TRBJ2-3, with D possibly TRBD2 on 5 matching bases. Germline CDR1 is WNHNN and CDR2 is SYGVQD (reference sequence). Trimming cost V 2 bases and J 2 bases, with 11 bases left between them. The CDR3 has 15 residues. The CDR3 reads CASSERGLYTDTQYF. Here the CDR3 DNA reads TGCGCCAGCAGTGAGAGAGGACTTTACACAGATACGCAGTATTTT.

This clonotype was counted a few times. At one end the junction does not follow the germline gene, possibly because of a read error. CDR3 protein: CVSSHHRETQYF. CDR3 nucleotide sequence: TGTGTCAGCAGCCACCACCGGGAGACCCAGTACTTC. This sequence joins TRBV3-1 and TRBJ2-5; D not certain. The CDR3 has 12 residues. Germline-derived CDR1 and CDR2 are LGHDT and YNNKEL (reference sequence).

This clonotype was observed a few times. V gene TRBV10-2 combines with J gene TRBJ1-2; TRBD1 is a possible D gene (5 bases). The germline CDR1 and CDR2 sequences are WSHSY and SAAADI. This CDR3 is 13 amino acids long. Trimming removed 0 bases at V and 8 bases at J, with 10 bases between. CDR3 residues: CASSESAGHGYTF. CDR3 sequence (DNA): TGCGCCAGCAGTGAGTCGGCAGGGCACGGCTACACCTTC.